This is a list of T cell receptor beta chains from one sample in a study of technical replicates of blood from several donors. Here immunoSEQ multiplex PCR was the method, and the copy in TCRdb shows in-frame clones only, minus some. The sample carries roughly 12,000 clones, roughly 94% recorded once. The sequenced sample consisted of PBMCs. The origin of the receptors is a human donor in good health. Both conserved end residues are part of each CDR3. The order of the fields is V gene, clone size, J gene, D gene, CDR3 protein, CDR3 DNA. A D gene is named only where the DNA matches it firmly. The size entry is marked missing in some rows and otherwise reads once, few, many or a size class.

v_call: TRBV5-1; clone_size: .; j_call: TRBJ2-5; d_call: TRBD2; cdr3_aa: CASSRGLAGAYQETQYF; cdr3_nt: TGCGCCAGCAGCCGAGGACTAGCGGGTGCGTACCAAGAGACCCAGTACTTC
v_call: TRBV25-1; clone_size: .; j_call: TRBJ2-1; d_call: TRBD2; cdr3_aa: CASSETSGRAYNEQFF; cdr3_nt: TGTGCCAGCAGTGAAACTAGCGGGAGAGCCTACAATGAGCAGTTCTTC
v_call: TRBV5-1; clone_size: .; j_call: TRBJ2-1; d_call: TRBD2; cdr3_aa: CASSLEIGRGDEQFF; cdr3_nt: TGCGCCAGCAGCCTGGAAATCGGGAGGGGGGATGAGCAGTTCTTC
v_call: TRBV5-1; clone_size: .; j_call: TRBJ2-3; d_call: .; cdr3_aa: CASSLLARDTQYF; cdr3_nt: TGCGCCAGCAGCTTGTTGGCTCGAGATACGCAGTATTTT
v_call: TRBV5-1; clone_size: .; j_call: TRBJ1-4; d_call: .; cdr3_aa: CASRRGSTNEKLFF; cdr3_nt: TGCGCCAGCAGGCGGGGATCAACTAATGAAAAACTGTTTTTT
v_call: TRBV30; clone_size: few; j_call: TRBJ2-7; d_call: TRBD2; cdr3_aa: CAWRGTSGAYEQYF; cdr3_nt: TGTGCCTGGAGAGGGACTAGCGGGGCTTACGAGCAGTACTTC
v_call: TRBV10-3; clone_size: .; j_call: TRBJ2-6; d_call: .; cdr3_aa: CAISARDSGANVLTF; cdr3_nt: TGTGCCATCAGTGCCCGGGACTCTGGGGCCAACGTCCTGACTTTC
v_call: TRBV7-3; clone_size: .; j_call: TRBJ2-7; d_call: TRBD2; cdr3_aa: CASSSGLDGSYEQYF; cdr3_nt: TGTGCCAGCAGCTCGGGACTAGATGGCTCCTACGAGCAGTACTTC
v_call: TRBV5-5; clone_size: .; j_call: TRBJ2-2; d_call: TRBD2; cdr3_aa: CASSLGGTSGHTGELFF; cdr3_nt: TGTGCCAGCAGCTTGGGAGGGACTAGCGGCCACACCGGGGAGCTGTTTTTT
v_call: TRBV4-2; clone_size: .; j_call: TRBJ2-1; d_call: TRBD2; cdr3_aa: CASRTIAGGPNLYNEQFF; cdr3_nt: TGTGCCAGCAGAACAATAGCGGGAGGGCCGAACTTATACAATGAGCAGTTCTTC
v_call: TRBV30; clone_size: .; j_call: TRBJ2-5; d_call: .; cdr3_aa: CAWSVTGPETQYF; cdr3_nt: TGTGCCTGGAGTGTAACAGGGCCGGAGACCCAGTACTTC
v_call: TRBV6-1; clone_size: .; j_call: TRBJ1-5; d_call: TRBD1; cdr3_aa: CASRETGAVNQPQHF; cdr3_nt: TGTGCCAGCAGGGAGACAGGGGCGGTCAATCAGCCCCAGCATTTT
v_call: TRBV18; clone_size: .; j_call: TRBJ1-1; d_call: .; cdr3_aa: CASSPRQMNTEAFF; cdr3_nt: TGTGCCAGCTCACCACGACAGATGAACACTGAAGCTTTCTTT
v_call: TRBV27; clone_size: .; j_call: TRBJ1-3; d_call: .; cdr3_aa: CASSRGQSGNTIYF; cdr3_nt: TGTGCCAGCAGCCGAGGACAGTCTGGAAACACCATATATTTT
v_call: TRBV6-1; clone_size: .; j_call: TRBJ1-1; d_call: TRBD1; cdr3_aa: CASSEHGGGTTRPEAFF; cdr3_nt: TGTGCCAGCAGTGAGCATGGAGGGGGCACAACACGGCCTGAAGCTTTCTTT
v_call: TRBV5-4; clone_size: .; j_call: TRBJ2-2; d_call: TRBD2; cdr3_aa: CASSLMTSGTYTGELFF; cdr3_nt: TGTGCCAGCAGCTTGATGACTAGCGGGACGTACACCGGGGAGCTGTTTTTT
v_call: TRBV19; clone_size: .; j_call: TRBJ1-2; d_call: .; cdr3_aa: CASSITGGDYGYTF; cdr3_nt: TGTGCCAGTAGTATAACTGGGGGCGACTATGGCTACACCTTC
v_call: TRBV15; clone_size: .; j_call: TRBJ2-2; d_call: TRBD2; cdr3_aa: CATSRDFSSGSTGELFF; cdr3_nt: TGTGCCACCAGCAGAGATTTCTCTAGCGGTAGCACCGGGGAGCTGTTTTTT
v_call: TRBV28; clone_size: .; j_call: TRBJ2-3; d_call: TRBD2; cdr3_aa: CASSSYPGLAGGYTDTQYF; cdr3_nt: TGTGCCAGCAGTTCCTATCCGGGACTAGCGGGAGGATACACAGATACGCAGTATTTT
v_call: TRBV4-2; clone_size: .; j_call: TRBJ2-7; d_call: TRBD2; cdr3_aa: CASSHITGLAVYEQYF; cdr3_nt: TGTGCCAGCAGCCACATCACGGGACTAGCGGTATACGAGCAGTACTTC